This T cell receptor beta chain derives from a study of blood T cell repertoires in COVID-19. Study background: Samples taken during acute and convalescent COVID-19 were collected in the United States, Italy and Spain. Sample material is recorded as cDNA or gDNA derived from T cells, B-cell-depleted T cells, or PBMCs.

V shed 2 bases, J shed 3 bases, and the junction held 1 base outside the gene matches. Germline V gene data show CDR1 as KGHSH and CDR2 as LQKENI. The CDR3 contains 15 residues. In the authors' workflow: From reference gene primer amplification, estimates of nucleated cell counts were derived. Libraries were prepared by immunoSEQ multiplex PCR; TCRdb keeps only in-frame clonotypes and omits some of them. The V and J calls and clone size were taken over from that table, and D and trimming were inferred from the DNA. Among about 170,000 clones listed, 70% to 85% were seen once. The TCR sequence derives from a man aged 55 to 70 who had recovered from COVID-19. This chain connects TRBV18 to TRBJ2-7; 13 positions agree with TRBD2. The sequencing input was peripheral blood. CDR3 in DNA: TGTGCCAGCTCACCAGGACTAGCGGGGGACTACGAGCAGTACTTC. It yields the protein CASSPGLAGDYEQYF.